This TCR beta chain derives from a study of T cells expressing NK-cell markers. The CDR3 contains 16 residues. CDR1 is MGHRA and CDR2 is YSYEKL in the germline V gene. TCRdb reanalyzed the 5' RACE reads and collapses them to one entry per CDR3 protein, without DNA. The repertoire table contains 90,000 to 130,000 distinct CDR3 sequences. The specimen was blood T cells: a sorted CD56 or NKG2C T cell subset, CD4+ or CD8+ T cells, or bulk PBMC T cells (not recorded which). This clonotype was sampled from a woman aged 18 to 75 in good health. The rearrangement uses TRBV4-1 and TRBJ2-3; as DNA is missing, the TRBD1 call by TCRdb cannot be tested. The CDR3 protein is CASSLLTGGSTDTQYF.